This T cell receptor beta chain appears in the sequencing data of a study of identical twins. General study findings and limits: With abundant cord blood beta clonotypes, insertions were fewer; memory repertoires showed no such pattern.

A universal primer binding site was introduced by template switching. The final cDNA contained unique molecular identifiers. TCRdb reprocessed the 5' RACE reads via MiXCR and lists one record per CDR3 protein. The repertoire holds about 530,000 distinct CDR3 sequences, with roughly 15% as singletons. A remark on this clonotype: Its antigen remains unknown.

V lost 1 base and J 5 bases, leaving 10 bases between the germline ends. CDR1 and CDR2 (germline): SGDLS, YYNGEE. This CDR3 region has 14 residues. These same data were also listed under a study on yellow fever vaccine responses in identical twins. From that paper: The T cell response to vaccination in identical twins was reportedly partly convergent and partly personalized.

This TCR was sampled from a woman between 18 and 29 years old in good health. The sample consisted of CD4+ T cells sorted from blood. This chain uses TRBV9 with TRBJ2-1; maybe TRBD2 (6 bases). The CDR3 is CASSVTDYNNEQFF. The DNA of the CDR3 is TGTGCCAGCAGCGTAACGGACTACAACAATGAGCAGTTCTTC. Full variable domain (outside the CDR3, taken from reference TRBV9 and TRBJ2-1): DSGVTQTPKHLITATGQRVTLRCSPRSGDLSVYWYQQSLDQGLQFLIQYYNGEERAKGNILERFSAQQFPDLHSELNLSSLELGDSALYFCASSVTDYNNEQFFGPGTRLTVL.